The clone carrying this T cell receptor beta chain has more than one count but fewer than ten. Its specificity is not known. CDR1 is MNHNY, CDR2 SVGAGI, per germline (reference sequence). J lost 7 bases, V lost 5 bases, and 3 bases had no gene match. There are 12 residues in the CDR3. The second PCR ran about 6 to 12 cycles with a sample-barcoded 5' primer and J-beta primers. MiXCR was run by TCRdb on the 5' RACE reads, yielding one entry per CDR3 protein. The sample yields under 1,000,000 distinct CDR3 sequences, 35% to 40% seen once. The record originates from a study of blood T cells in healthy people across ages. The study's findings and limits: Higher diversity and more naive CD4+ cells were features of long-lived donors, compared to aged donors. Roughly linear declines in TCR beta diversity per million T cells occurred with age.

Each donor gave about 9.3 milliliters of peripheral blood. Specimen: blood. The TCR sequence derives from a man aged 18 to 29 in good health. V and J are TRBV6-6 and TRBJ1-2, with 8 bases identical to TRBD1. CDR3 DNA sequence: TGTGCCAGCAGTGACAGGGGTCGTGGCTACACCTTC. This encodes CASSDRGRGYTF.